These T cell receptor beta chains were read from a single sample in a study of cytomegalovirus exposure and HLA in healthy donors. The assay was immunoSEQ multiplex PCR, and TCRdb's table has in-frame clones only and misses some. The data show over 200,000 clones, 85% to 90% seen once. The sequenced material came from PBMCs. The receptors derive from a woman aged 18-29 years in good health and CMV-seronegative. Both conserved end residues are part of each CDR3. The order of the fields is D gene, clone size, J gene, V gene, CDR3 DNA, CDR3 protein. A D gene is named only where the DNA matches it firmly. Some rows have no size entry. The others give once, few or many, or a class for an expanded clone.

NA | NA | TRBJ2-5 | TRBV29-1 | TGCAGCGTTGGGCCGCTAGCGCCCCAAGAGACCCAGTACTTC | CSVGPLAPQETQYF
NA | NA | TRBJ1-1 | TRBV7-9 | TGTGCCAGCAGCTTAGTCAAGACAGGGAACACTGAAGCTTTCTTT | CASSLVKTGNTEAFF
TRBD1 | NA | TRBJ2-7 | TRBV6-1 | TGTGCCAGCAGTGAAGAAGCACTGGGACAGGGGGCCTCCTACGAGCAGTACTTC | CASSEEALGQGASYEQYF
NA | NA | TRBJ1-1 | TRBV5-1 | TGCGCCAGCAGCTTCGGCGGGAACACTGAAGCTTTCTTT | CASSFGGNTEAFF
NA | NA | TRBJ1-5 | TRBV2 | TGTGCCAGCAGTGATGACAGTTTGAGCAATCAGCCCCAGCATTTT | CASSDDSLSNQPQHF
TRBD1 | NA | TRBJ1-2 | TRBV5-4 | TGTGCCAGCAGCCCCGGGACAGGGGCTTTGGGGCTCTATGGCTACACCTTC | CASSPGTGALGLYGYTF
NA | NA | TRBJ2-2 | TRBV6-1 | TGTGCCGGACAGAAACTCGGTGGGGGCACCGGGGAGCTGTTTTTT | CAGQKLGGGTGELFF
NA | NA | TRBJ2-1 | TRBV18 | TGTGCCAGCTCACCACCATCATCCCCCTCCAGCGATGAGCAGTTCTTC | CASSPPSSPSSDEQFF
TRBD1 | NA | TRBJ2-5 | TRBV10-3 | TGTGCCATCAGAGAAACAGGGGTATCAGAGACCCAGTACTTC | CAIRETGVSETQYF
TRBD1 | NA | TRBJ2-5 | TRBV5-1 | TGCGCCAGCAGCCCACCGGGACAGCCTCAGGAGACCCAGTACTTC | CASSPPGQPQETQYF
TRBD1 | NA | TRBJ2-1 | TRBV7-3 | TGTGCCAGCAGCCAGGGGGCAGGAACCTACAATGAGCAGTTCTTC | CASSQGAGTYNEQFF
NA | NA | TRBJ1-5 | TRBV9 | TGTGCCAGCAGCGACGATACAGGGCCAAATCAGCCCCAGCATTTT | CASSDDTGPNQPQHF
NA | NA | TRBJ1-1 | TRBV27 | TGTGCCACCCCGACACCAGGGGACACTGAAGCTTTCTTT | CATPTPGDTEAFF
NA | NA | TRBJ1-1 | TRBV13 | TGTGCCAGCAGCACCCATGAGGGAGAGGACACTGAAGCTTTCTTT | CASSTHEGEDTEAFF
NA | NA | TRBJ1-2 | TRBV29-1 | TGCAGCGTTGAGGAGGGGCTAGGTGGCTACACCTTC | CSVEEGLGGYTF
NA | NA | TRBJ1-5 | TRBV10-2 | TGCGCCAGCACGGGTAGGAGCAATCAGCCCCAGCATTTT | CASTGRSNQPQHF
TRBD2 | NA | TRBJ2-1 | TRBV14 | TGTGCCAGCAGCCACCGTACGACTAGCGGGAGGCGCTATGAGCAGTTCTTC | CASSHRTTSGRRYEQFF
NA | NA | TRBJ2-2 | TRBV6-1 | TGTGCCAGCATGGGCCAGATCGCCGGGGAGCTGTTTTTT | CASMGQIAGELFF
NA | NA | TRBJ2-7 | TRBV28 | TGTGCCACTGGGGGGAAGATTTTCTACGAGCAGTACTTC | CATGGKIFYEQYF
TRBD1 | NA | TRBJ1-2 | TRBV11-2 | TGTGCCAGCAGCTTAGGGTCCAGGGGGCAATTTGGCTACACCTTC | CASSLGSRGQFGYTF
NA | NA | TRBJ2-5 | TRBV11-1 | TGTGCCAGCAGCCCTACCGGAGGCCCCGGAGAGACCCAGTACTTC | CASSPTGGPGETQYF
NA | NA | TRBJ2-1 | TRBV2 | TGTGCCAGCAGTCCAGGTGGCTCCTACAATGAGCAGTTCTTC | CASSPGGSYNEQFF
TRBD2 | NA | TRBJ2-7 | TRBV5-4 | TGTGCCAGCAGCCCTGAATGGAGCGGGAGTGGCGACGAGCAGTACTTC | CASSPEWSGSGDEQYF
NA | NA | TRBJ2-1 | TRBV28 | TGTGCCAGCGGATATCGGGTGGGGCAGTTCTTC | CASGYRVGQFF
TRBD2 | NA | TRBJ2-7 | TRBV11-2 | TGTGCCAGCAGCTTAGTGCCGGGAGGGCCTTTAAAGGTTGGCGAGCAGTACTTC | CASSLVPGGPLKVGEQYF
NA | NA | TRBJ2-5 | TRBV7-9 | TGTGCCAGCACCCCCGGCGGACAAGAGACCCAGTACTTC | CASTPGGQETQYF
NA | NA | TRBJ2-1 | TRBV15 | TGTGCCACCAGCAGAGATGGGGGGTCTGAGCAGTTCTTC | CATSRDGGSEQFF
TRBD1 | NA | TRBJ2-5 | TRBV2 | TGTGCCAGCAGTTCGGACAGGGCGGGGGAGACCCAGTACTTC | CASSSDRAGETQYF
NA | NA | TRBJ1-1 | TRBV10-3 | TGTGCCATCAGTGAGTCGATAGTTCCGGGGAAAAGGAACACTGAAGCTTTCTTT | CAISESIVPGKRNTEAFF
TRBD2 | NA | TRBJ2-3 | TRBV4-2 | TGTGCCAGCAGCCGTGGGACTAGTTCAGATACGCAGTATTTT | CASSRGTSSDTQYF
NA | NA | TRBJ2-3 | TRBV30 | TGTGCCTGGAGGGAGGTACCGAGCACAGATACGCAGTATTTT | CAWREVPSTDTQYF
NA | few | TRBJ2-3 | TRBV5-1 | TGCGCCAGCAGCTTGGATGCAAGCGGAGGCACAGATACGCAGTATTTT | CASSLDASGGTDTQYF
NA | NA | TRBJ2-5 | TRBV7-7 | TGTGCTAGCAGCTCGATCCCAACAGGGCCGAACTACCAAGAGACCCAGTACTTC | CASSSIPTGPNYQETQYF
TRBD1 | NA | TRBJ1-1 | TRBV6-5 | TGTGCCAGCAGTTACCGTCAGGACAGGGGAAAAGCTTTCTTT | CASSYRQDRGKAFF
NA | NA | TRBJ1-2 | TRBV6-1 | TGTGCCAGCAGTGGCGGGGTGCAAGGCTACACCTTC | CASSGGVQGYTF
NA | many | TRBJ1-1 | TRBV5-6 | TGTGCCAGCAGCTGGACTGGAACTGAAGCTTTCTTT | CASSWTGTEAFF
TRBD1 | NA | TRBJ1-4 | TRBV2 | TGTGCCAGCAGTGTGACAGGGCGGAATGAAAAACTGTTTTTT | CASSVTGRNEKLFF
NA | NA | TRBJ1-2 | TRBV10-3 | TGTGCCATCAGTGAGTCCGGGGGGGGCGCCTATGGCTACACCTTC | CAISESGGGAYGYTF
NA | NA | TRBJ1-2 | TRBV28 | TGTGCCAGCAGGCCAGACAGTATCTATGGCTACACCTTC | CASRPDSIYGYTF
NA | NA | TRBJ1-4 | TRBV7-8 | TGTGCCAGCAGCTTAGCCCTAACGGGGGAAAAACTGTTTTTT | CASSLALTGEKLFF